A single sample gave rise to the 5 T cell receptor beta chains below, sequenced in a study of T cell repertoires in cytomegalovirus infection. TCRdb called the reads again in MiXCR, with one record for every CDR3 protein. The sample yields 300,000 to 400,000 distinct CDR3 sequences, 9.5% seen once. Sequences were obtained from PBMCs. These TCRs come from a human donor in good health (CMV status not recorded). Some clones in this sample may be carry-over from other donors' samples.

This clonotype was found many times. CDR3 DNA: TGTGCCAGCAGCTTAGGAAGTACTCTAACCTACAATGAGCAGTTCTTC. Translation gives CASSLGSTLTYNEQFF. The rearrangement joins TRBV11-3 to TRBJ2-1; D uncertain. Per germline, CDR1 SGHNT and CDR2 YENEEA. V dropped 1 base and J dropped 2 bases, with 12 bases sitting between them. This CDR3 contains 16 residues.

J is TRBJ2-2 and V is TRBV6-6; D call uncertain. Trimming pared 6 bases from V and 6 bases from J, leaving 8 bases between. The CDR3 sequence is 12 residues long. The germline CDR1 and CDR2 sequences are MNHNY and SVGAGI (reference sequence). The CDR3 DNA is TGTGCCAGCAGACACTTTGCCGGGGAGCTGTTTTTT. It encodes CASRHFAGELFF.

The chain carries TRBV20-1 and TRBJ2-2; 11 positions agree with TRBD2. The V and J ends lost 0 bases and 2 bases, in that order; junction bases with no gene match: 5. The length of the CDR3 is 17 residues. Looked up from germline, CDR1 is DFQATT and CDR2 is SNEGSKA (reference sequence). CDR3 amino acids: CSARDRGTSGNTGELFF. The CDR3 nucleotides read TGCAGTGCTAGAGATAGGGGGACTAGCGGAAACACCGGGGAGCTGTTTTTT.

The V call is TRBV11-2, the J call TRBJ2-1; possibly TRBD2 for D (6 bases). Looked up from germline, CDR1 is SGHAT and CDR2 is FQNNGV. Deletions cut 0 bases from V and 3 bases from J, with 12 bases between. CDR3 length equals 16 residues. The DNA for the CDR3 is TGTGCCAGCAGCTTAGATAGGGCGGGACTCTACAATGAGCAGTTCTTC. This gives the protein CASSLDRAGLYNEQFF.

Only a few counts were recorded for this clonotype. CDR3 DNA: TGTGCCAGTAGCGACAGAAATTCACCCCTCCACTTT. Protein product: CASSDRNSPLHF. V is TRBV19 and J is TRBJ1-6; D may be TRBD1 (5 bases). CDR1 LNHDA and CDR2 SQIVND come from the germline V gene (reference sequence). This CDR3 is built from 12 residues. The V end was cut by 6 bases, the J end by 7 bases, with 7 bases between.